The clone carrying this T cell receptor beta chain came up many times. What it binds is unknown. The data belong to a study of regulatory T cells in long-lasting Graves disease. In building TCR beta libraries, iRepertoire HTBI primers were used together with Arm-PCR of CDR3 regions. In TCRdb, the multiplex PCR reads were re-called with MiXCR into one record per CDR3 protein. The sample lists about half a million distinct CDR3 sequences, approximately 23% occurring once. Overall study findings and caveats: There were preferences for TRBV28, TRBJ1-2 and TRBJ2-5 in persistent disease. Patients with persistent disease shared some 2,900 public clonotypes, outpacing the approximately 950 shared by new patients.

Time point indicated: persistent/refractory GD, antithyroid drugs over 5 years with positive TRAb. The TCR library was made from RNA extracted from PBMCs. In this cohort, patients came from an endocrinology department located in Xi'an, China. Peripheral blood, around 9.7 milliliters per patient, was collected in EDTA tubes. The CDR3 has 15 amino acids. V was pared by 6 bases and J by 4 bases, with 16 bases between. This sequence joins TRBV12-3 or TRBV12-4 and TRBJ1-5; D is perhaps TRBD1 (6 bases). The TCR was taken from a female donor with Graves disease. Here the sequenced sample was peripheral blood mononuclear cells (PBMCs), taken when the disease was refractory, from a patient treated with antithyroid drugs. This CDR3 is CASSNFGTPNQPQHF. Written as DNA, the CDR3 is TGTGCCAGCAGCAACTTTGGGACACCAAATCAGCCCCAGCATTTT.